These T cell receptor beta chains were read from a single sample in a study of cytomegalovirus exposure and HLA in healthy donors. Data came from immunoSEQ multiplex PCR; TCRdb stores just in-frame clones and leaves some out. The sample holds 82,000 or so clones; around 92% are singletons and the top ten take 0.55% to 0.75%. Sequencing was done on a sample of PBMCs. The receptor source for this set is a man aged 18 to 29 in good health and CMV-seronegative. The CDR3 runs from the conserved cysteine through the conserved F or W. D genes are given only for firm matches. Clone size is stated in some rows and not others, as once, few, many or a class when expanded.

-,TRBV27,TRBJ1-2,-,CASSPLGRLYGYTF,TGTGCCAGCAGTCCCCTGGGCAGGCTCTATGGCTACACCTTC
-,TRBV2,TRBJ1-1,-,CASRTGVLGTEAFF,TGTGCCAGCAGGACGGGGGTCTTGGGCACTGAAGCTTTCTTT
-,TRBV6-5,TRBJ2-3,TRBD2,CASSYGTSPDTQYF,TGTGCCAGCAGTTACGGGACTAGCCCAGATACGCAGTATTTT
-,TRBV19,TRBJ1-1,TRBD1,CASSARDSNTEAFF,TGTGCCAGTAGTGCACGGGACAGTAACACTGAAGCTTTCTTT
-,TRBV5-6,TRBJ1-3,-,CASSLAGRAFGNTIYF,TGTGCCAGCAGCTTGGCGGGCAGGGCATTTGGAAACACCATATATTTT
-,TRBV2,TRBJ1-2,TRBD1,CARRDRENYGYTF,TGTGCCAGGAGGGACAGGGAGAACTATGGCTACACCTTC
-,TRBV6-5,TRBJ2-3,TRBD2,CASSYSGASGFGTQYF,TGTGCCAGCAGTTACTCGGGGGCTAGCGGGTTCGGTACGCAGTATTTT
-,TRBV4-3,TRBJ1-4,-,CASSQESRVNEKLFF,TGCGCCAGCAGCCAAGAATCCAGGGTAAATGAAAAACTGTTTTTT
few,TRBV6-5,TRBJ2-2,TRBD1,CASSTTGGLTGELFF,TGTGCCAGCAGTACCACAGGGGGGTTGACCGGGGAGCTGTTTTTT
-,TRBV9,TRBJ2-3,-,CASSQTGVVADTQYF,TGTGCCAGCAGTCAGACCGGAGTCGTGGCAGATACGCAGTATTTT
-,TRBV29-1,TRBJ1-2,TRBD1,CSVFGQEPYGYTF,TGCAGCGTCTTCGGACAGGAACCCTATGGCTACACCTTC
-,TRBV27,TRBJ2-3,-,CASSRLSAPGARADTQYF,TGTGCCAGCAGTCGCTTGAGCGCCCCAGGGGCCCGAGCAGATACGCAGTATTTT
-,TRBV6-1,TRBJ1-1,-,CASRQQGSSTEAFF,TGTGCCAGCAGACAACAGGGCTCTTCCACTGAAGCTTTCTTT
-,TRBV6-1,TRBJ2-3,TRBD2,CASGTSGSSDTQYF,TGTGCCAGCGGGACTAGCGGGAGTTCAGATACGCAGTATTTT
-,TRBV2,TRBJ2-1,-,CASSEVRKFF,TGTGCCAGCAGTGAAGTCCGTAAATTCTTC
-,TRBV7-6,TRBJ2-2,-,CASSLYRAGITGELFF,TGTGCCAGCAGCTTATATCGGGCAGGGATCACCGGGGAGCTGTTTTTT
-,TRBV9,TRBJ2-1,TRBD1,CASSVYGTAAYNEQFF,TGTGCCAGCAGCGTTTACGGGACAGCGGCCTACAATGAGCAGTTCTTC
-,TRBV29-1,TRBJ2-3,TRBD1,CSVGGGTGSTDTQYF,TGCAGCGTTGGGGGTGGGACAGGCTCCACAGATACGCAGTATTTT
-,TRBV18,TRBJ2-3,TRBD2,CASSPRTSGIADTQYF,TGTGCCAGCTCACCTAGGACTAGCGGGATAGCAGATACGCAGTATTTT
-,TRBV6-6,TRBJ1-1,-,CASSYRQKGNLGAFF,TGTGCCAGCAGTTACCGACAAAAGGGGAATTTAGGGGCTTTCTTT
-,TRBV6-5,TRBJ2-3,-,CASSPQTANTDTQYF,TGTGCCAGCAGTCCGCAAACAGCTAACACAGATACGCAGTATTTT
-,TRBV7-9,TRBJ1-2,TRBD1,CASSLQGARVHYGYTF,TGTGCCAGCAGCTTACAGGGGGCGCGAGTACACTATGGCTACACCTTC
-,TRBV25-1,TRBJ1-2,-,CASSVEARYTF,TGTGCCAGCAGTGTAGAGGCCCGCTACACCTTC
-,TRBV9,TRBJ1-2,-,CASSVDLVTGIEDGYTF,TGTGCCAGCAGCGTAGACTTAGTAACAGGGATCGAAGATGGCTACACCTTC
-,TRBV30,TRBJ2-7,-,CAWSVHRTKSYEQYF,TGTGCCTGGAGCGTGCACAGGACCAAATCCTACGAGCAGTACTTC
-,TRBV18,TRBJ1-5,-,CASSPFEGSNQPQHF,TGTGCCAGCTCACCGTTTGAGGGAAGCAATCAGCCCCAGCATTTT
-,TRBV5-6,TRBJ2-3,-,CASSYPGTPTFTDTQYF,TGTGCCAGCAGCTATCCTGGGACTCCAACATTCACAGATACGCAGTATTTT
-,TRBV4-1,TRBJ1-1,-,CASSQDWETEAFF,TGCGCCAGCAGCCAAGATTGGGAGACTGAAGCTTTCTTT
-,TRBV7-2,TRBJ1-2,-,CASSLARGLLNYGYTF,TGTGCCAGCAGCTTAGCACGGGGTTTACTTAACTATGGCTACACCTTC
-,TRBV11-2,TRBJ1-2,TRBD1,CASSLLQGALGGYTF,TGTGCCAGCAGCTTACTACAGGGGGCGTTAGGTGGCTACACCTTC